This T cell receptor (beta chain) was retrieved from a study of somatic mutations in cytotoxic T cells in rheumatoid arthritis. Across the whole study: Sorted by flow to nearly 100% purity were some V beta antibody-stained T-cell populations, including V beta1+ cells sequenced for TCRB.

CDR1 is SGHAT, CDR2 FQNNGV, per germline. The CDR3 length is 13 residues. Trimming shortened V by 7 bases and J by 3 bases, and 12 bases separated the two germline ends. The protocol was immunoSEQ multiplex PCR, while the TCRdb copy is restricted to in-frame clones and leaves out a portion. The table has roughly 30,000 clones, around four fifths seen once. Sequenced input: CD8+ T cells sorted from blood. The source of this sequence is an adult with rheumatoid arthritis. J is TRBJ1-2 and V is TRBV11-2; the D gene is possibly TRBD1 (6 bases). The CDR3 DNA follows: TGTGCCAGCATCGAGGGGGGGTACTATGGCTACACCTTC. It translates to CASIEGGYYGYTF. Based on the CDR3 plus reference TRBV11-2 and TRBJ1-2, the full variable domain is EAGVAQSPRYKIIEKRQSVAFWCNPISGHATLYWYQQILGQGPKLLIQFQNNGVVDDSQLPKDRFSAERLKGVDSTLKIQPAKLEDSAVYLCASIEGGYYGYTFGSGTRLTVV.